This entry lists 15 T cell receptor beta chains sequenced from one sample in a study of response to subunit inactivated influenza vaccine. TCRdb fed the RT-PCR reads into MiXCR, producing one record per CDR3 protein. The repertoire consists of around 300,000 distinct CDR3 sequences, with about 20% occurring once and the leading ten covering 10%. The source material was PBMCs from blood, sampled approximately 20 months after vaccination. These receptor sequences come from a man aged 50 to 69 who received an inactivated influenza vaccine.

This clonotype turned up a few times. This rearrangement joins TRBV7-2 to TRBJ2-7; D possibly corresponds to TRBD1 (6 bases). V was pared by 5 bases and J by 3 bases, with 17 bases between. This CDR3 region has 15 residues. The germline V gene encodes CDR1 SGHTA and CDR2 FQGNSA. This chain's CDR3 is CASSPVGADLYEQYF. The CDR3 coding sequence is TGTGCCAGCAGCCCCGTGGGGGCCGATCTCTACGAGCAGTACTTC.

This chain connects TRBV3-1 to TRBJ1-4; D gene ambiguous. Germline V CDR1 and CDR2: LGHDT, YNNKEL (reference sequence). The V gene lost 8 bases and the J gene lost 5 bases, with 12 bases spanning the gap. There are 13 residues in the CDR3. The CDR3 DNA reads as TGTGCCAGCTCTCCCAGCTCAAATGAAAAACTGTTTTTT. The encoded protein is CASSPSSNEKLFF.

This clonotype was seen a few times. This chain uses TRBV10-3 with TRBJ1-2, with 10 bases that match TRBD1. This CDR3 region has 12 residues. Germline CDR1 reads ENHRY; CDR2 reads SYGVKD. J gave up 5 bases and V 8 bases, and 2 bases lay outside the gene matches. The CDR3 DNA is TGTGCCATCGGGGGACAGGGGTATGGCTACACCTTC. Translated, it gives CAIGGQGYGYTF.

The V and J genes are TRBV6-2 or TRBV6-3 and TRBJ2-7; TRBD2 is a possible D gene (5 bases). V was pared by 7 bases and J by 7 bases, with 14 bases between. This CDR3 has 12 amino acids. Germline V gene sequence: CDR1 MNHEY, CDR2 SVGEGT. CDR3 nucleotides: TGTGCCAGCACCTCCAGCGGATTGGAGCAGTACTTC. It codes for CASTSSGLEQYF.

V and J are TRBV27 and TRBJ2-1, with D perhaps matching TRBD1 (6 bases). Germline V gene sequence: CDR1 MNHEY, CDR2 SMNVEV (reference sequence). V was trimmed by 6 bases and J by 8 bases, leaving 11 bases between them. The CDR3 is made up of 12 amino acids. CDR3 sequence: CASRPQGDEQFF. CDR3 in DNA: TGTGCCAGCAGACCACAGGGCGATGAGCAGTTCTTC.

The chain combines TRBV9 with TRBJ2-1; tentatively, D is TRBD1 (5 bases). The CDR3 spans 14 residues. Germline CDR1 is SGDLS and CDR2 is YYNGEE. V was cut by 0 bases and J by 7 bases, with 11 bases left in between. The CDR3 DNA is TGTGCCAGCAGCGTAGAGATTAGGGGTAATGAGCAGTTCTTC. As protein: CASSVEIRGNEQFF.

The gene calls are TRBV20-1 and TRBJ2-7; D may be TRBD1 (7 bases). CDR1 is DFQATT and CDR2 is SNEGSKA in the germline V gene (reference sequence). The CDR3 has 13 amino acids. The germline V and J ends were trimmed by 6 bases and 6 bases, with 18 bases remaining between them. The CDR3 DNA follows: TGCAGTGCCTTCAGGGGGGCAATTGTCGAGCAGTACTTC. It yields the protein CSAFRGAIVEQYF.

The gene calls are TRBV5-1 and TRBJ1-2; D not resolved. V was trimmed by 4 bases and J by 4 bases, leaving 14 bases between them. The CDR3 sequence is 14 residues long. Germline V gene data show CDR1 as SGHRS and CDR2 as YFSETQ. For the CDR3, the DNA is TGCGCCAGCAGCCCTGGAGGTGACTCCTATGGCTACACCTTC. This encodes CASSPGGDSYGYTF. Complete variable domain (other parts from reference TRBV5-1 and TRBJ1-2): KAGVTQTPRYLIKTRGQQVTLSCSPISGHRSVSWYQQTPGQGLQFLFEYFSETQRNKGNFPGRFSGRQFSNSRSEMNVSTLELGDSALYLCASSPGGDSYGYTFGSGTRLTVV.

This clonotype has just a few counts. V is TRBV6-1 and J is TRBJ1-2; weak D call: TRBD1 (5 bases). V was pared by 2 bases and J by 2 bases, with 18 bases between. CDR1 and CDR2 from the germline V gene are MNHNS and SASEGT. The CDR3 has 17 residues. In DNA, the CDR3 is TGTGCCAGCAGTGAATTCGGCGCAGGGAGTGGAAACTATGGCTACACCTTC. It codes for CASSEFGAGSGNYGYTF.

The chain couples TRBV5-1 to TRBJ2-5; 8 bases map to TRBD1. Unmatched junction bases numbered 4, after V lost 1 base and J lost 5 bases. The CDR3 covers 14 residues. In germline, CDR1 is SGHRS, CDR2 YFSETQ. The CDR3 is CASSLQGAGETQYF. In nucleotides, the CDR3 is TGCGCCAGCAGCTTGCAGGGGGCTGGGGAGACCCAGTACTTC.

J is TRBJ2-7 and V is TRBV12-3 or TRBV12-4; TRBD1 might be the D (6 bases). The CDR3 is made up of 14 amino acids. Trimming took 8 bases from V and 4 from J, leaving 18 bases between them. The CDR3 DNA follows: TGTGCCAGCTCTTCCCTAACAGGGTCGTACGAGCAGTACTTC. Translated, it gives CASSSLTGSYEQYF.

The rearrangement joins TRBV6-2 or TRBV6-3 to TRBJ2-7, with D perhaps TRBD2 (6 bases). CDR3 length: 13 residues. V lost 9 bases and J lost 2, with 14 bases in between. From germline, CDR1 is MNHEY and CDR2 SVGEGT. In DNA form, the CDR3 reads TGTGCCAGTCGGGGGAGTAATACCTACGAGCAGTACTTC. Translation: CASRGSNTYEQYF.

This clonotype turned up a few times. The V gene is TRBV29-1, the J gene TRBJ1-1; possible D gene TRBD1, 5 bases. The V gene's germline CDR1 is SQVTM and CDR2 ANQGSEA. The CDR3 sequence is 14 residues long. Deletions cut 5 bases from V and 1 base from J, with 14 bases between. Here the CDR3 reads CSVSLRQKNTEAFF. CDR3 nucleotides: TGCAGCGTTTCCCTCCGACAGAAGAACACTGAAGCTTTCTTT.

This clonotype came up a few times. The rearrangement uses TRBV20-1 and TRBJ1-4; TRBD1 is a possible D gene (5 bases). Looked up from germline, CDR1 is DFQATT and CDR2 is SNEGSKA (reference sequence). V shed 3 bases and J shed 7 bases, with 12 bases lying between them. The CDR3 loop spans 13 amino acids. The CDR3 nucleotides read TGCAGTGCTAGTAAGCGGGGCGGTGAAAAACTGTTTTTT. Translation gives CSASKRGGEKLFF.

In this sample, this clonotype turned up a few times. The J gene is TRBJ2-1, the V gene TRBV6-2 or TRBV6-3; 8 bases match TRBD2. The length of the CDR3 is 15 residues. The junction had 6 bases not matched to a gene; V was cut back by 5 bases and J by 3 bases. CDR1 is MNHEY and CDR2 is SVGEGT in the germline V gene. Written as DNA, the CDR3 is TGTGCCAGCAGTATTAGCGGGACCTTCTACAATGAGCAGTTCTTC. Amino acids: CASSISGTFYNEQFF.